The clone carrying this T cell receptor beta chain was seen repeatedly, ten times or more. Its antigen remains unidentified. This record comes from a study of early T cells in non-severe SARS-CoV-2 infection. Study-level information: From unsorted whole blood, bulk RNA was sequenced, and the chains remained unpaired. Study results and limitations: VDJdb matching, biased toward anti-spike CD8 responses, missed private and CD4 specificities.

V lost 3 bases and J lost 0, with 11 bases in between. The V gene's germline CDR1 is DFQATT and CDR2 SNEGSKA (reference sequence). The CDR3 contains 14 residues. In the library, individual cDNA molecules carried attached unique molecular identifiers. Each CDR3 protein is one row after TCRdb ran MiXCR on the 5' RACE reads. The sample contains about 33,000 distinct CDR3 sequences, 5% to 6% of which appear only once. This chain uses TRBV20-1 with TRBJ1-1; D gene unclear. The sequenced sample consisted of whole blood. The sequence derives from an adult who was a healthcare worker with PCR-confirmed SARS-CoV-2 infection or an uninfected control (not recorded which). The CDR3 nucleotides read TGCAGTGCTAGGGCGTCCAGTTTGAACACTGAAGCTTTCTTT. Amino acids: CSARASSLNTEAFF.